This T cell receptor beta chain is from a study of long-term antiretroviral therapy in people with HIV. Run at survey level, the immunoSEQ assay was version v3.0. The table came from immunoSEQ multiplex PCR; TCRdb's copy has only in-frame clones and leaves some out. The sample records approximately 28,000 clones, about 84% being singletons. V was clipped by 4 bases and J by 6 bases, with 5 bases between them. This CDR3 is built from 11 residues. Germline CDR1 is SGHRS and CDR2 is YFSETQ. Treatment locations for all participants with HIV were in the United States. This clonotype originated in a young man with HIV. The gene calls are TRBV5-1 and TRBJ2-1; D is unclear. Sequenced material: unsorted PBMCs, taken 0.8 years before starting antiretroviral therapy. The CDR3 region is CASSDVNEQFF. The CDR3 coding sequence is TGCGCCAGCAGCGACGTCAATGAGCAGTTCTTC.